This T cell receptor beta chain was recorded in a study of T cell responses to AZD1222 COVID-19 vaccine. Study observations and caveats: Researchers took repertoire samples only after the peak T cell response had come.

CDR3 length: 16 residues. Germline trimming cut 6 bases from V and 6 bases from J; bases unmatched to any gene: 13. The V gene's germline CDR1 is KGHSH and CDR2 LQKENI. With regard to this clone: As yet, its antigen is unknown.

Only in-frame clones appear in the TCRdb table, and some are missing; sequencing was by immunoSEQ multiplex PCR. The data hold about 120,000 clones, with roughly 90% observed a single time. The sequence came from an adult in good health. J is TRBJ2-2 and V is TRBV18; 7 bases agree with TRBD2. The sample consisted of peripheral blood, taken on day 0 of AZD1222 vaccination. The CDR3 sequence is CASSGGAGAIAGELFF. The CDR3 DNA reads TGTGCCAGCTCCGGAGGCGCGGGAGCCATAGCCGGGGAGCTGTTTTTT.